Listed below are T cell receptor beta chains from one sample, sequenced in a study of preoperative IRX-2 immunotherapy in early breast cancer. Measured with immunoSEQ multiplex PCR; TCRdb has only the in-frame clones, and not every one. The repertoire includes around 2,700 clones, 77% of them detected once, and 7.8% sits in the top ten. Sequencing used tumor tissue, obtained after IRX-2 immunotherapy. The receptors originated from a human donor with breast cancer. Both conserved end residues are part of each CDR3. Fields, in order: D gene, V gene, clone size, J gene, CDR3 protein, CDR3 DNA. D genes are given only for firm matches. Size is omitted from some rows. Given values are once, few, many or a class for expanded clones.

D: TRBD1
V: TRBV11-3
size: large
J: TRBJ1-2
CDR3: CASTPAGGRDGYTF
DNA: TGTGCCAGCACCCCTGCAGGGGGGCGCGATGGCTACACCTTC

D: TRBD2
V: TRBV10-3
size: NA
J: TRBJ2-7
CDR3: CAISEVASGGPPYEQYF
DNA: TGTGCCATCAGTGAGGTTGCTAGCGGGGGGCCTCCCTACGAGCAGTACTTC

D: NA
V: TRBV19
size: NA
J: TRBJ1-5
CDR3: CASSRKGSNQPQHF
DNA: TGTGCCAGTAGTAGGAAGGGAAGCAATCAGCCCCAGCATTTT

D: NA
V: TRBV28
size: NA
J: TRBJ1-2
CDR3: CASSPPDNGYTF
DNA: TGTGCCAGCAGTCCCCCGGACAATGGCTACACCTTC

D: TRBD1
V: TRBV15
size: large
J: TRBJ1-3
CDR3: CATSRDEGTAISGSGNTIYF
DNA: TGTGCCACCAGCAGAGACGAAGGGACAGCCATCTCTGGCTCTGGAAACACCATATATTTT

D: NA
V: TRBV6-8
size: NA
J: TRBJ1-5
CDR3: CASRQSHQGSRNQPQHF
DNA: TGTGCCAGCAGACAAAGTCACCAGGGGAGTCGCAATCAGCCCCAGCATTTT

D: NA
V: TRBV19
size: few
J: TRBJ1-6
CDR3: CASSIVGRVDSPLHF
DNA: TGTGCCAGTAGTATAGTGGGGAGGGTGGATTCACCCCTCCACTTT

D: NA
V: TRBV19
size: NA
J: TRBJ1-6
CDR3: CASSTGTGNSPLHF
DNA: TGTGCCAGTAGCACCGGGACGGGCAATTCACCCCTCCACTTT

D: NA
V: TRBV10-2
size: few
J: TRBJ1-5
CDR3: CASRGTGASNQPQHF
DNA: TGCGCCAGCAGGGGTACGGGAGCAAGCAATCAGCCCCAGCATTTT

D: NA
V: TRBV11-3
size: NA
J: TRBJ1-1
CDR3: CASSLRGRKGTEAFF
DNA: TGTGCCAGCAGCTTGCGGGGGCGGAAGGGCACTGAAGCTTTCTTT

D: NA
V: TRBV29-1
size: NA
J: TRBJ2-3
CDR3: CSVVGLEGPDTQYF
DNA: TGCAGCGTTGTGGGGTTGGAGGGACCAGATACGCAGTATTTT

D: NA
V: TRBV6-8
size: NA
J: TRBJ2-3
CDR3: CASRERADTQYF
DNA: TGTGCCAGCAGGGAAAGGGCGGATACGCAGTATTTT

D: NA
V: TRBV19
size: NA
J: TRBJ1-1
CDR3: CASSRQGMWTEAFF
DNA: TGTGCCAGTAGTAGGCAGGGGATGTGGACTGAAGCTTTCTTT

D: NA
V: TRBV15
size: NA
J: TRBJ2-7
CDR3: CATSTAGGEFYEQYF
DNA: TGTGCCACCAGCACGGCAGGGGGGGAATTCTACGAGCAGTACTTC

D: TRBD2
V: TRBV5-1
size: NA
J: TRBJ2-5
CDR3: CASSVSLAGGPQETQYF
DNA: TGCGCCAGCAGCGTATCTCTAGCGGGGGGACCCCAAGAGACCCAGTACTTC

D: NA
V: TRBV6-8
size: NA
J: TRBJ1-5
CDR3: CASGVDQGGNQPQHF
DNA: TGTGCCAGCGGCGTAGACCAAGGGGGCAATCAGCCCCAGCATTTT

D: TRBD1
V: TRBV28
size: NA
J: TRBJ1-2
CDR3: CASSSGATGNNGYTF
DNA: TGTGCCAGCAGTTCTGGGGCGACAGGGAATAATGGCTACACCTTC

D: NA
V: TRBV6-8
size: NA
J: TRBJ1-5
CDR3: CASSPLERQPQHF
DNA: TGTGCCAGCAGTCCCCTCGAACGGCAGCCCCAGCATTTT

D: NA
V: TRBV6-8
size: few
J: TRBJ1-1
CDR3: CASSPLVTEAFF
DNA: TGTGCCAGCAGTCCTCTGGTAACTGAAGCTTTCTTT

D: NA
V: TRBV11-3
size: few
J: TRBJ1-1
CDR3: CASSLIGDMNTEAFF
DNA: TGTGCCAGCAGCTTAATTGGGGATATGAACACTGAAGCTTTCTTT

D: NA
V: TRBV10-3
size: NA
J: TRBJ2-2
CDR3: CASVGNTGELFF
DNA: TGTGCCAGTGTCGGGAACACCGGGGAGCTGTTTTTT

D: NA
V: TRBV19
size: NA
J: TRBJ1-2
CDR3: CASNPGYYYGYTF
DNA: TGTGCCAGTAATCCAGGGTATTACTATGGCTACACCTTC

D: TRBD1
V: TRBV23-1
size: few
J: TRBJ1-3
CDR3: CASRKNEPGQGPSGPGNTIYF
DNA: TGCGCCAGCCGAAAAAACGAACCGGGACAGGGGCCCTCGGGGCCTGGAAACACCATATATTTT

D: NA
V: TRBV14
size: NA
J: TRBJ2-5
CDR3: CASSHPGRVETQYF
DNA: TGTGCCAGCAGCCACCCGGGAAGGGTCGAGACCCAGTACTTC

D: NA
V: TRBV23-1
size: NA
J: TRBJ1-1
CDR3: CASSLGTATEAFF
DNA: TGCGCCAGCAGCTTGGGTACAGCCACTGAAGCTTTCTTT

D: TRBD1
V: TRBV14
size: few
J: TRBJ1-4
CDR3: CASSQTGEGNEKLFF
DNA: TGTGCCAGCAGCCAAACAGGGGAGGGTAATGAAAAACTGTTTTTT

D: NA
V: TRBV29-1
size: NA
J: TRBJ1-1
CDR3: CSVEERRGRIKNTEAFF
DNA: TGCAGCGTTGAAGAGAGAAGGGGAAGAATTAAGAACACTGAAGCTTTCTTT

D: TRBD1
V: TRBV28
size: large
J: TRBJ1-2
CDR3: CASRTGGANYGYTF
DNA: TGTGCCAGCAGAACAGGGGGCGCTAACTATGGCTACACCTTC

D: NA
V: TRBV11-3
size: NA
J: TRBJ2-5
CDR3: CASSLFDWGYQETQYF
DNA: TGTGCCAGCAGCTTATTTGATTGGGGGTACCAAGAGACCCAGTACTTC

D: TRBD2
V: TRBV11-3
size: NA
J: TRBJ2-1
CDR3: CASSPSLAGENNEQFF
DNA: TGTGCCAGCAGCCCTTCGCTAGCGGGGGAAAACAATGAGCAGTTCTTC

D: TRBD2
V: TRBV11-3
size: NA
J: TRBJ2-5
CDR3: CASSTSGILRETQYF
DNA: TGTGCCAGCAGCACTAGCGGGATCTTGAGGGAGACCCAGTACTTC

D: NA
V: TRBV10-3
size: few
J: TRBJ2-3
CDR3: CAISERLGDTQYF
DNA: TGTGCCATCAGTGAGCGACTTGGGGATACGCAGTATTTT

D: NA
V: TRBV18
size: NA
J: TRBJ2-3
CDR3: CASSPGRAPDTQYF
DNA: TGTGCCAGCTCACCAGGCAGGGCCCCAGATACGCAGTATTTT

D: NA
V: TRBV28
size: NA
J: TRBJ1-2
CDR3: CASGSVGNRDYGYTF
DNA: TGTGCCAGCGGGTCTGTGGGGAATCGGGACTATGGCTACACCTTC

D: NA
V: TRBV23-1
size: NA
J: TRBJ2-7
CDR3: CASSHPYGWGPEQYF
DNA: TGCGCCAGCAGTCACCCTTACGGGTGGGGTCCCGAGCAGTACTTC

D: TRBD1
V: TRBV28
size: NA
J: TRBJ1-3
CDR3: CASSPGQGSSPIYF
DNA: TGTGCCAGCAGTCCAGGACAGGGAAGTAGCCCCATATATTTT

D: NA
V: TRBV11-3
size: NA
J: TRBJ1-6
CDR3: CASSPTGSWANSPLHF
DNA: TGTGCCAGCAGCCCAACAGGTAGCTGGGCTAATTCACCCCTCCACTTT

D: TRBD2
V: TRBV28
size: NA
J: TRBJ2-5
CDR3: CASSLEALAGQETQYF
DNA: TGTGCCAGCAGTTTAGAGGCCTTAGCGGGCCAAGAGACCCAGTACTTC

D: NA
V: TRBV25-1
size: NA
J: TRBJ2-2
CDR3: CASSEFGTNTGELFF
DNA: TGTGCCAGCAGTGAATTCGGCACGAACACCGGGGAGCTGTTTTTT

D: NA
V: TRBV6-8
size: NA
J: TRBJ2-6
CDR3: CASSSDSPGPFSGANVLTF
DNA: TGTGCCAGCAGTTCCGATTCCCCGGGACCCTTTTCTGGGGCCAACGTCCTGACTTTC

D: TRBD1
V: TRBV19
size: NA
J: TRBJ2-7
CDR3: CASSPSRGTGVAEQYF
DNA: TGTGCCAGTAGTCCAAGTCGTGGGACAGGGGTAGCCGAGCAGTACTTC

D: NA
V: TRBV19
size: NA
J: TRBJ1-2
CDR3: CASSIEAFYGYTF
DNA: TGTGCCAGTAGTATAGAAGCCTTCTATGGCTACACCTTC